This T cell receptor beta chain was sequenced during a study of blood T cell repertoires in COVID-19. At the level of the study: The samples span acute and convalescent COVID-19 from the United States, Italy and Spain. T cells, B-cell-depleted T cells, or PBMCs provided the cDNA or gDNA that served as material.

Per the original data handling: Nucleated cell number was recorded as an estimate derived from reference gene primer amplification. Here immunoSEQ multiplex PCR was the method, and the copy in TCRdb shows in-frame clones only, minus some. That table furnishes V, J and clone size, whereas the DNA furnished D and trimming. Of roughly 310,000 clones detected, roughly 88% appear once; the ten largest clones hold under 3%. Seattle patients were enrolled while actively infected and followed longitudinally. V dropped 0 bases and J dropped 3 bases, with 6 bases sitting between them. Germline V gene data show CDR1 as KGHSH and CDR2 as LQKENI. This CDR3 has 13 residues.

This rearrangement joins TRBV18 to TRBJ2-7; D uncertain. Sequencing was carried out using peripheral blood. The origin of this receptor is a woman aged 30 to 39 with COVID-19, enrolled during active disease. CDR3 DNA: TGTGCCAGCTCACCACCGAGCCTCTACGAGCAGTACTTC. Translation gives CASSPPSLYEQYF.